What follows are 20 T cell receptor beta chains derived from one specimen sequenced in a study of PD-L1 blockade in urothelial cancer. TCRdb's table, derived via immunoSEQ multiplex PCR, lists solely in-frame clones and lacks some. The sample holds roughly 60,000 clones, around 80% seen once. The source was PBMCs, collected around atezolizumab (anti-PD-L1) treatment. The receptors derive from a man aged 65 to 79 with urothelial cancer.

For this clone: Other DNA sequences in this sample translate to the same CDR3. The J gene is TRBJ2-1, the V gene TRBV9; 8 nucleotides agree with TRBD2. The CDR3 is 15 residues long. V lost 4 bases and J lost 1; bases outside the gene matches: 4. Germline V gene sequence: CDR1 SGDLS, CDR2 YYNGEE. The CDR3 reads CASSPTSGSYNEQFF. CDR3 bases: TGTGCCAGCAGCCCCACTAGCGGTTCCTACAATGAGCAGTTCTTC.

V gene TRBV6-1 combines with J gene TRBJ2-5; D ambiguous. Between the trimmed V and J ends, which lost 3 bases and 2 bases, there was a span of 13 bases. This CDR3 is built from 15 residues. Looked up from germline, CDR1 is MNHNS and CDR2 is SASEGT. CDR3: CASSEFSKRQETQYF. The DNA of the CDR3 is TGTGCCAGCAGTGAGTTCTCAAAGAGACAAGAGACCCAGTACTTC.

The chain employs TRBV7-2 and TRBJ2-1; D perhaps matches TRBD1 (5 bases). This CDR3 comprises 13 residues. V gave up 1 base and J gave up 6 bases, with 7 bases separating them. Germline CDR1 is SGHTA and CDR2 is FQGNSA. The CDR3 nucleotides are TGTGCCAGCAGCTTAGGCAGGGTCAATGAGCAGTTCTTC. This translates into CASSLGRVNEQFF. Filled out from reference TRBV7-2 and TRBJ2-1, the complete variable domain reads GAGVSQSPSNKVTEKGKDVELRCDPISGHTALYWYRQSLGQGLEFLIYFQGNSAPDKSGLPSDRFSAERTGGSVSTLTIQRTQQEDSAVYLCASSLGRVNEQFFGPGTRLTVL.

The chain carries TRBV5-1 and TRBJ2-2, with TRBD1 matching over 9 bases. V gave up 4 bases and J gave up 4 bases; unmatched junction bases: 5. Germline values: CDR1 SGHRS, CDR2 YFSETQ. This CDR3 contains 15 residues. The CDR3 is CASSRGTGSTGELFF. CDR3 coding DNA: TGCGCCAGCAGCCGGGGGACAGGGTCCACCGGGGAGCTGTTTTTT.

CDR3 DNA sequence: TGCGCCAGCAGTGCGACAATTTCCAACTATGGCTACACCTTC. Protein product: CASSATISNYGYTF. The V and J genes are TRBV10-2 and TRBJ1-2; D is unclear. Per germline, CDR1 WSHSY and CDR2 SAAADI. The CDR3 loop spans 14 amino acids. Between the trimmed V and J ends, which lost 4 bases and 2 bases, there was a span of 11 bases.

This clone was seen just once. This chain links TRBV6-1 with TRBJ2-1; unclear D gene. The CDR3 is made up of 15 amino acids. Deletions cut 2 bases from V and 2 bases from J, with 10 bases between. Germline CDR1 MNHNS, CDR2 SASEGT. CDR3 nucleotide sequence: TGTGCCAGCAGTGAAAGCCCCGGAGCCTACAATGAGCAGTTCTTC. Protein sequence: CASSESPGAYNEQFF.

The chain employs TRBV20-1 and TRBJ2-1, with 7 bases that match TRBD2. The CDR3 runs 11 residues. Germline assignment: CDR1 DFQATT and CDR2 SNEGSKA (reference sequence). V lost 1 base, J lost 10 bases, and 1 base stayed unmatched. CDR3 coding DNA: TGCAGTGCTAGAGCACTAGCGGAGCAGTTCTTC. Amino acids: CSARALAEQFF.

The chain uses TRBV28 and TRBJ2-1; 11 nucleotides agree with TRBD2. CDR1 and CDR2 from the germline V gene are MDHEN and SYDVKM. This CDR3 spans 15 amino acids. The junction had 4 bases not matched to a gene; V was cut back by 2 bases and J by 7 bases. CDR3 in amino acids: CASSLGLAGLNEQFF. CDR3 in DNA: TGTGCCAGCAGTTTAGGACTAGCGGGCCTAAATGAGCAGTTCTTC.

The chain has TRBV28 and TRBJ1-2; D uncertain. Deletions cut 6 bases from V and 8 bases from J, with 16 bases between. The length of the CDR3 is 13 residues. In germline, CDR1 is MDHEN, CDR2 SYDVKM. The CDR3 reads CASSPVAPSGYTF. CDR3 coding DNA: TGTGCCAGCAGCCCCGTAGCTCCATCCGGCTACACCTTC.

In this sample, this clone turned up once. V usage is TRBV30 and J usage is TRBJ1-2; D unresolved. V lost 5 bases and J 7 bases, leaving 17 bases between the germline ends. Germline assignment: CDR1 GTSNPN and CDR2 SVGIG (reference sequence). The CDR3 runs to 13 residues. The CDR3: CAWQPSGSRGYTF. The CDR3 DNA reads TGTGCCTGGCAACCCTCAGGTTCGCGTGGCTACACCTTC.

The chain couples TRBV6-1 to TRBJ2-3; D is perhaps TRBD2 (6 bases). Per the germline V gene, CDR1 is MNHNS and CDR2 is SASEGT. With 0 bases removed from V and 2 bases from J, the gap between germline ends came to 12 bases. There are 16 residues in the CDR3. The CDR3 spells CASSEARGGLTDTQYF. The DNA for the CDR3 is TGTGCCAGCAGTGAAGCGCGGGGCGGTCTCACAGATACGCAGTATTTT.

V gene TRBV29-1 combines with J gene TRBJ2-5, with D perhaps matching TRBD1 (5 bases). The CDR3 spans 14 residues. Germline loops: CDR1 SQVTM, CDR2 ANQGSEA. Between the trimmed V and J ends, which lost 2 bases and 1 base, there was a span of 11 bases. DNA for the CDR3: TGCAGCGTTGAATTCCCACAGGCCCAAGAGACCCAGTACTTC. Its protein is CSVEFPQAQETQYF.

Only a few counts were recorded for this clone. The chain joins TRBV6-7 to TRBJ1-5; 7 bases are a match to TRBD1. TRBV6-7 is an open reading frame, and its role is uncertain. Trimming cost V 6 bases and J 2 bases; bases outside gene matches: 7. The CDR3 sequence is 15 residues long. The CDR3: CASSLTGEGNQPQHF. For the CDR3, the DNA is TGTGCCAGCAGCCTCACAGGGGAGGGCAATCAGCCCCAGCATTTT.

V gene TRBV10-2 combines with J gene TRBJ1-1; 9 bases map to TRBD1. Germline lookup yields CDR1 WSHSY and CDR2 SAAADI. The CDR3 is 14 residues long. V gave up 6 bases and J gave up 8 bases; unmatched junction bases: 10. The CDR3 DNA reads as TGCGCCAGCAGACCTTCCCGGGACAGGGAGGAAGCTTTCTTT. It yields the protein CASRPSRDREEAFF.

This rearrangement joins TRBV29-1 to TRBJ2-3, with TRBD2 identical over 8 bases. V lost 5 bases to trimming and J lost 1 base; unmatched junction nucleotides: 2. The CDR3 is made up of 13 amino acids. Per germline, CDR1 SQVTM and CDR2 ANQGSEA. The CDR3 sequence: CSVSAGGTDTQYF. The CDR3 DNA reads TGCAGCGTTTCAGCGGGAGGCACAGATACGCAGTATTTT.

V and J are TRBV10-3 and TRBJ1-2; D not resolved. V was clipped by 2 bases and J by 7 bases, with 11 bases between them. CDR3 length: 13 residues. CDR1 is ENHRY, CDR2 SYGVKD, per germline. The DNA of the CDR3 is TGTGCCATCAGTGAGGATAGCCTGGTTGGCTACACCTTC. This codes for CAISEDSLVGYTF.

This sequence joins TRBV29-1 and TRBJ2-6; D is possibly TRBD1 (5 bases). There are 16 residues in the CDR3. Trimming pared 6 bases from V and 5 bases from J, leaving 20 bases between. The V gene's germline CDR1 is SQVTM and CDR2 ANQGSEA. The DNA of the CDR3 is TGCAGCGTATGGACAATCAACTCTGGGTGGGCCAACGTCCTGACTTTC. Protein sequence: CSVWTINSGWANVLTF.

This sequence joins TRBV7-2 and TRBJ2-1; 8 nucleotides agree with TRBD2. Germline lookup yields CDR1 SGHTA and CDR2 FQGNSA. There are 15 residues in the CDR3. With 1 base clipped from V and 7 bases from J, the junction kept 6 bases outside the gene matches. This CDR3 is CASSLDSSGWNEQFF. The CDR3 DNA is TGTGCCAGCAGCTTAGATTCTAGCGGGTGGAATGAGCAGTTCTTC.

The chain recombines TRBV27 with TRBJ2-7; 9 nucleotides match TRBD2. V gave up 0 bases and J gave up 4 bases; unmatched junction bases: 4. Germline CDR1 MNHEY, CDR2 SMNVEV (reference sequence). The CDR3 totals 15 residues. CDR3 in DNA: TGTGCCAGCAGTTTATCTTCTAGCGGGGTGTACGAGCAGTACTTC. Translating gives CASSLSSSGVYEQYF.

V is TRBV19 and J is TRBJ1-5, with 12 bases identical to TRBD1. Trimming cost V 5 bases and J 6 bases; bases outside gene matches: 5. The CDR3 has 15 residues. Per the germline V gene, CDR1 is LNHDA and CDR2 is SQIVND (reference sequence). As DNA, the CDR3 is TGTGCCAGTAGTTCTGGGACAGGGGGCGGTCAGCCCCAGCATTTT. It specifies CASSSGTGGGQPQHF.